These 32 T cell receptor beta chains came from one sample sequenced in a study of T cells in Graves' hyperthyroidism and ophthalmopathy. RNA transcripts gave rise to amplified TCR beta CDR3 regions. A first-round RT-PCR of the TCR CDR3 used the HTBI primer set. TCRdb called the multiplex PCR reads again in MiXCR, with one record for every CDR3 protein. The sample consists of approximately 510,000 distinct CDR3 sequences, 40% to 50% of them appearing once. The sequencing sample was made of peripheral blood or thyroid tissue (not recorded which). These receptors were obtained from an adult woman with Graves' disease, either hyperthyroidism or ophthalmopathy (not recorded which).

Many counts were recorded for this clonotype. The gene calls are TRBV4-3 and TRBJ1-2; TRBD1 agrees at 9 bases. Germline CDR1 is LGHNA and CDR2 is YSLEER. The CDR3 consists of 15 residues. The V gene end was trimmed by 3 bases and the J gene end by 5 bases; junction bases not matched to a gene: 7. The CDR3 reads CASSHSGTGSYGYTF. CDR3 bases: TGCGCCAGCAGCCACTCCGGGACAGGGTCATATGGCTACACCTTC.

This clonotype came up many times. The J gene is TRBJ1-1, the V gene TRBV6-6, with D possibly TRBD1 on 5 matching bases. This CDR3 is 13 amino acids long. Trimming cost V 2 bases and J 1 base, with 5 bases left between them. Germline CDR1 is MNHNY and CDR2 is SVGAGI (reference sequence). CDR3 loop: CASSYDRNTEAFF. As DNA, the CDR3 is TGTGCCAGCAGTTACGACAGGAACACTGAAGCTTTCTTT.

V usage is TRBV7-9 and J usage is TRBJ2-2, with a weak D call TRBD2 (8 bases). Germline V lookup: CDR1 SEHNR, CDR2 FQNEAQ (reference sequence). CDR3 length: 15 residues. Trimming took off 5 bases at V and 6 bases at J, with 16 bases between the two ends. The CDR3 DNA is TGTGCCAGCAGCCGGACAGGACTAGCCCCCGGGGAGCTGTTTTTT. Encoded protein: CASSRTGLAPGELFF.

The rearrangement uses TRBV15 and TRBJ2-5; D is unresolved. Germline V CDR1 and CDR2: LNHNV, YYDKDF (reference sequence). Trimming shortened V by 2 bases and J by 2 bases, and 3 bases separated the two germline ends. CDR3 size: 12 residues. The CDR3, as DNA: TGTGCCACCAGCAGAAGTCAAGAGACCCAGTACTTC. It translates to CATSRSQETQYF. The variable domain in full, completed from reference TRBV15 and TRBJ2-5, reads DAMVIQNPRYQVTQFGKPVTLSCSQTLNHNVMYWYQQKSSQAPKLLFHYYDKDFNNEADTPDNFQSRRPNTSFCFLDIRSPGLGDTAMYLCATSRSQETQYFGPGTRLLVL.

This clonotype has ten or more counts. The chain links TRBV12-5 to TRBJ1-1; D uncertain. Germline V lookup: CDR1 LGHNT, CDR2 FRNRAP. This CDR3 has 13 amino acids. Trimming shortened V by 5 bases and J by 3 bases, and 10 bases separated the two germline ends. CDR3: CASGPGLHTEAFF. CDR3 in DNA: TGTGCTAGTGGTCCAGGACTTCACACTGAAGCTTTCTTT. Supplemented by reference TRBV12-5 and TRBJ1-1, the full variable domain reads DARVTQTPRHKVTEMGQEVTMRCQPILGHNTVFWYRQTMMQGLELLAYFRNRAPLDDSGMPKDRFSAEMPDATLATLKIQPSEPRDSAVYFCASGPGLHTEAFFGQGTRLTVV.

In this sample, this clonotype turned up a few times. At one end, the junction sequence differs from germline, possibly due to a read error. This chain uses TRBV4-1 with TRBJ2-7; 8 nucleotides align to TRBD1. The CDR3 is 13 residues long. Germline V gene lookup returns CDR1 MGHRA and CDR2 YSYEKL. The DNA for the CDR3 is TGCGCCGGCAGCCTAGGACAGGGTGACGAGCAGTACTTC. It translates to CAGSLGQGDEQYF.

This clonotype was picked up one time. J is TRBJ1-5 and V is TRBV19, with 7 bases that match TRBD1. The CDR3 runs 16 residues. Germline V gene lookup returns CDR1 LNHDA and CDR2 SQIVND (reference sequence). Trimming at V came to 6 bases and at J to 2 bases, leaving 10 bases not matched to a gene. The CDR3 DNA is TGTGCCAGTAGAGGCCAGGGGGGGACGGGCAATCAGCCCCAGCATTTT. This encodes CASRGQGGTGNQPQHF.

This clonotype was counted many times. With a much larger clone just one base away, this may be a read error. The rearrangement links TRBV6-2 or TRBV6-3 to TRBJ2-5; D not resolved. The CDR3 has 11 amino acids. Germline V CDR1 and CDR2: MNHEY, SVGEGT. The V end lost 3 bases, the J end lost 3 bases, and 2 bases lay between the germline ends. The CDR3 protein is CASSYKETQYF. The CDR3 DNA follows: TGTGCCAGCAGTTATAAAGAGACCCAGTACTTC.

This clonotype showed up just once. V gene TRBV7-9 combines with J gene TRBJ2-7, with D maybe TRBD2 (6 bases). CDR3 size: 17 residues. Per germline, CDR1 SEHNR and CDR2 FQNEAQ (reference sequence). The V end lost 0 bases, the J end lost 4 bases, and 19 bases lay between the germline ends. CDR3 loop: CASSLAHTSTGTYEQYF. DNA for the CDR3: TGTGCCAGCAGCTTAGCTCACACTAGCACGGGGACGTACGAGCAGTACTTC.

This clonotype showed up many times. V is TRBV6-5 and J is TRBJ1-2; 10 bases map to TRBD1. J lost 9 bases, V lost 2 bases, and 6 bases had no gene match. The CDR3 covers 14 residues. CDR1 and CDR2 (germline): MNHEY, SVGAGI. The CDR3, as DNA: TGTGCCAGCAGTTACGGGGACAGGGGAGAGAGCTACACCTTC. It specifies CASSYGDRGESYTF.

The rearrangement uses TRBV10-3 and TRBJ1-2; 8 nucleotides line up with TRBD1. Per germline, CDR1 ENHRY and CDR2 SYGVKD. V was pared by 8 bases and J by 5 bases, with 7 bases of the junction left unmatched. The CDR3 contains 13 residues. This CDR3 is CAIARQGWYGYTF. CDR3 coding DNA: TGTGCCATCGCCAGACAGGGGTGGTATGGCTACACCTTC.

This clonotype was detected ten times or more. The J gene is TRBJ2-2, the V gene TRBV7-2; TRBD2 might be the D (6 bases). Deletions cut 4 bases from V and 4 bases from J, with 13 bases between. The CDR3 is 15 amino acids. CDR1 is SGHTA, CDR2 FQGNSA, per germline. Here the CDR3 DNA reads TGTGCCAGCAGCTATAGCGGTGCGGGCACCGGGGAGCTGTTTTTT. Protein sequence: CASSYSGAGTGELFF.

This clonotype was seen many times. The CDR3: CASSPVGEQYF. CDR3 sequence (DNA): TGTGCCAGCAGCCCGGTCGGCGAGCAGTACTTC. The chain carries TRBV7-8 and TRBJ2-7; D uncertain. The CDR3 spans 11 residues. Trimming took 5 bases from V and 6 from J, leaving 8 bases between them. Germline loops: CDR1 SGHVS, CDR2 FQNEAQ.

In this sample, this clonotype turned up a few times. The CDR3 does not end in the conserved phenylalanine or tryptophan, so this is likely a read error. This chain connects TRBV27 to TRBJ1-5, with TRBD1 as a possible D gene (6 bases). Trimming removed 5 bases at V and 2 bases at J, with 10 bases between. CDR3 length equals 14 residues. From germline, CDR1 is MNHEY and CDR2 SMNVEV (reference sequence). The CDR3 DNA sequence: TGTGCCAGCAGTCCCAGGGGTGGCAATCAGCCCCAGCATTCT. Its protein is CASSPRGGNQPQHS.

The chain couples TRBV19 to TRBJ1-3, with a weak D call TRBD1 (6 bases). The V end was cut by 7 bases, the J end by 0 bases, with 10 bases between. This CDR3 is 14 amino acids long. Germline CDR1 is LNHDA and CDR2 is SQIVND (reference sequence). The DNA for the CDR3 is TGTGCCAGTACCAGAGGGGGCTCTGGAAACACCATATATTTT. Translation gives CASTRGGSGNTIYF.

The rearrangement links TRBV29-1 to TRBJ2-6, with D perhaps matching TRBD1 or TRBD2 (6 bases each). The CDR3 covers 13 residues. Germline values: CDR1 SQVTM, CDR2 ANQGSEA. In DNA, the CDR3 is TGCGGAGGGGGAGTTACCGGGGCCAACGTCCTGACTTTC. This codes for CGGGVTGANVLTF.

This chain connects TRBV11-2 to TRBJ2-7; D uncertain. The germline V and J ends were trimmed by 0 bases and 5 bases, with 5 bases remaining between them. Germline CDR1 is SGHAT and CDR2 is FQNNGV. This CDR3 spans 12 amino acids. CDR3 coding DNA: TGTGCCAGCAGCTTAGATCTCCACGAGCAGTACTTC. Translated, it gives CASSLDLHEQYF.

This clonotype was recorded many times. This sequence joins TRBV9 and TRBJ2-5; TRBD1 or TRBD2 may be the D gene (5 bases each). Germline assignment: CDR1 SGDLS and CDR2 YYNGEE. The CDR3 length is 14 residues. V was pared by 4 bases and J by 1 base, with 11 bases between. For the CDR3, the DNA is TGTGCCAGCAGCCCGGGACCGATCCAAGAGACCCAGTACTTC. Protein product: CASSPGPIQETQYF.

The chain joins TRBV10-3 to TRBJ1-4; D is uncertain. This CDR3 region has 14 residues. From germline, CDR1 is ENHRY and CDR2 SYGVKD. The V end was cut by 4 bases, the J end by 5 bases, with 11 bases between. CDR3 nucleotides: TGTGCCATCAGTGCCGTGGGGTTGAATGAAAAACTGTTTTTT. Its protein product is CAISAVGLNEKLFF.

Concerning this clonotype: The junction shows a germline mismatch at one end, possibly a read error. In DNA, the CDR3 is TGCGCCAGCAGCTCTACGGGGGGGGCTGGGGCCAACGTCCTGACTTTC. Translation gives CASSSTGGAGANVLTF. V is TRBV9 and J is TRBJ2-6; 8 bases match TRBD2. This CDR3 is 16 amino acids long. Germline V lookup: CDR1 SGDLS, CDR2 YYNGEE.

This clonotype has at least ten counts. The V call is TRBV14, the J call TRBJ1-4; D is undetermined. This CDR3 is built from 16 residues. The germline V gene encodes CDR1 SGHDN and CDR2 FVKESK. The germline V and J ends were trimmed by 0 bases and 7 bases, with 15 bases remaining between them. CDR3: CASSQDLGVCLEKLFF. CDR3 nucleotide sequence: TGTGCCAGCAGCCAAGATCTTGGGGTTTGCCTTGAAAAACTGTTTTTT.

This clonotype was recorded only once. The V call is TRBV7-9, the J call TRBJ2-2; D may be TRBD2 (5 bases). Trimming left V 5 bases short and J 4 bases short, with 17 bases between. This CDR3 is 16 amino acids long. Germline V gene data show CDR1 as SEHNR and CDR2 as FQNEAQ (reference sequence). The CDR3, as DNA: TGTGCCAGCAGCCACGAGGGCGTAAGGGTCACCGGGGAGCTGTTTTTT. The encoded protein is CASSHEGVRVTGELFF.

This chain's CDR3 is CASSRLLAGGQETQYF. DNA of the CDR3: TGTGCCAGCAGCCGATTACTAGCGGGGGGGCAAGAGACCCAGTACTTC. This chain joins TRBV11-2 and TRBJ2-5; 13 positions match TRBD2. This CDR3 contains 16 residues. V lost 5 bases to trimming and J lost 2 bases; unmatched junction nucleotides: 5. CDR1 SGHAT and CDR2 FQNNGV come from the germline V gene.

This clonotype was observed a single time. The V call is TRBV10-3, the J call TRBJ2-5, with 8 bases matching TRBD1. CDR1 ENHRY and CDR2 SYGVKD come from the germline V gene. The CDR3 runs 13 residues. V shed 4 bases, J shed 4 bases, and the junction held 2 bases outside the gene matches. CDR3 DNA: TGTGCCATCAGTGGCGGGACAGGAGAGACCCAGTACTTC. It encodes CAISGGTGETQYF.

The V and J genes are TRBV2 and TRBJ1-2; possibly TRBD1 for D (5 bases). V was clipped by 4 bases and J by 7 bases, with 16 bases between them. The CDR3 contains 14 residues. Germline loops: CDR1 SNHLY, CDR2 FYNNEI. In DNA, the CDR3 is TGTGCCAGCAGTGCCGGGACTTTATCCGGTGGCTACACCTTC. It encodes CASSAGTLSGGYTF.

The rearrangement links TRBV7-8 to TRBJ2-7, with TRBD2 identical over 12 bases. Germline CDR1 reads SGHVS; CDR2 reads FQNEAQ. The CDR3 extends over 15 amino acids. J gave up 7 bases and V 4 bases, and 8 bases lay outside the gene matches. The CDR3 here is CASSSGTSGLWEQYF. CDR3 nucleotides: TGTGCCAGCAGCTCCGGGACTAGCGGGCTATGGGAGCAGTACTTC.

This clonotype was counted ten times or more. This rearrangement joins TRBV7-2 to TRBJ1-2; the D is unclear. V gave up 1 base and J gave up 5 bases, with 14 bases separating them. Germline V lookup: CDR1 SGHTA, CDR2 FQGNSA. This CDR3 has 15 amino acids. The CDR3: CASSLVFRSPYGYTF. The CDR3 bases are TGTGCCAGCAGCTTAGTGTTCCGGAGCCCTTATGGCTACACCTTC.

This clonotype has a count of ten or more. The rearrangement uses TRBV12-3 or TRBV12-4 and TRBJ2-7; D might be TRBD1 (6 bases). V was trimmed by 4 bases and J by 3 bases, leaving 10 bases between them. The CDR3 is 13 amino acids. CDR3 region: CASSSNRDYEQYF. CDR3 DNA: TGTGCCAGCAGTTCCAACAGGGACTACGAGCAGTACTTC.

In the case of this clonotype: A read error is likely, as this CDR3 ends without the conserved phenylalanine or tryptophan. Because the CDR3's place on the DNA is in doubt, the DNA is left out and the CDR3 is given as listed by TCRdb. This chain uses TRBV7-6 with TRBJ2-6; the table names TRBD1, a call not compared with the DNA. The CDR3 numbers 9 amino acids, ends counted. The germline CDR1 and CDR2 sequences are SGHVS and FNYEAQ. The chain's CDR3 is CASSLRGLT.

In its sample, this clonotype was seen once. The J gene is TRBJ1-4, the V gene TRBV2; the D gene is possibly TRBD1 (6 bases). The CDR3 totals 16 residues. Trimming pared 8 bases from V and 8 bases from J, leaving 24 bases between. CDR1 is SNHLY and CDR2 is FYNNEI in the germline V gene. The CDR3 sequence is CASDRGEEPSYEKLFF. The CDR3 region has the DNA TGTGCCAGCGATAGGGGGGAGGAGCCCTCCTACGAAAAACTGTTTTTT.

This clonotype was seen a handful of times. This chain joins TRBV11-2 and TRBJ2-5; perhaps TRBD2 as D (5 bases). The germline V gene has CDR1 SGHAT and CDR2 FQNNGV. The CDR3 totals 18 residues. Trimming took 6 bases from V and 3 from J, leaving 26 bases between them. In DNA form, the CDR3 reads TGTGCCAGCAGTCGAACCGAACGGACTCTCGGAAGGAAAGAGACCCAGTACTTC. As protein: CASSRTERTLGRKETQYF.

This clonotype was picked up a small number of times. The chain links TRBV7-2 to TRBJ2-7, with D unresolved. Germline-derived CDR1 and CDR2 are SGHTA and FQGNSA. V was cut by 8 bases and J by 5 bases, with 10 bases left in between. The CDR3 is made up of 11 amino acids. In DNA form, the CDR3 reads TGTGCCAGCGGACGGCCCCACGAGCAGTACTTC. It codes for CASGRPHEQYF.